This TCR beta chain was captured in a study of T cells in Graves' hyperthyroidism and ophthalmopathy. Study-level background: Peripheral blood samples were taken at initial diagnosis, prior to any treatment.

Remarks on this clonotype: Its antigen is still unknown.

The CDR3 length is 13 residues. Trimming took off 2 bases at V and 4 bases at J, with 8 bases between the two ends. Per germline, CDR1 SGHAT and CDR2 FQNNGV. Using RNA transcripts as the source, TCR beta CDR3 regions were amplified. Carried out on the TCR CDR3, a first-round RT-PCR used the HTBI primer set. Each CDR3 protein is one row after TCRdb ran MiXCR on the multiplex PCR reads. Among 380,000 or so distinct CDR3 sequences listed, less than 15% were seen once. Overall study findings and caveats: Blood held most thyroid clonotypes expanded above 0.001 frequency.

It was uncontrolled infection, other autoimmune disease, pregnancy or lactation that excluded patients. Together with thyroid ultrasound, orbital computed tomography, serum thyroxine and TRAb, clinical symptoms were used for diagnoses. This rearrangement joins TRBV11-2 to TRBJ2-5; tentatively, D is TRBD2 (6 bases). Source material: blood. The receptor's source is a man aged 25 to 40 with Graves' hyperthyroidism that later progressed to Graves' ophthalmopathy. DNA of the CDR3: TGTGCCAGCAGCTTATGGGGGGTAGAGACCCAGTACTTC. Translating gives CASSLWGVETQYF. Drawing the rest from reference TRBV11-2 and TRBJ2-5, the complete variable domain is EAGVAQSPRYKIIEKRQSVAFWCNPISGHATLYWYQQILGQGPKLLIQFQNNGVVDDSQLPKDRFSAERLKGVDSTLKIQPAKLEDSAVYLCASSLWGVETQYFGPGTRLLVL.